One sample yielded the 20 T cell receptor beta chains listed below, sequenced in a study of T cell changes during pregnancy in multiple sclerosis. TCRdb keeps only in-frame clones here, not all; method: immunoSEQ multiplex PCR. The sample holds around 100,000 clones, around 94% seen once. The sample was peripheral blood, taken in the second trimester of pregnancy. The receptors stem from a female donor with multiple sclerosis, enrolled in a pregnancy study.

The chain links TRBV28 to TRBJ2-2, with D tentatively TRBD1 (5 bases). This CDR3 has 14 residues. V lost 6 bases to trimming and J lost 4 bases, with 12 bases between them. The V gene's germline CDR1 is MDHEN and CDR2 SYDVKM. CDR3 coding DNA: TGTGCCAGCAGGGCAGGGATGGCCACCGGGGAGCTGTTTTTT. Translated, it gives CASRAGMATGELFF.

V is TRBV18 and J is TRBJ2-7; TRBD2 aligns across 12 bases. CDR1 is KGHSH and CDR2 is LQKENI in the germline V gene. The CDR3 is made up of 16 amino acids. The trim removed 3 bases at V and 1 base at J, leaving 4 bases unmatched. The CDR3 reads CASSPWTSGVSYEQYF. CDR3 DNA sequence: TGTGCCAGCTCACCCTGGACTAGCGGGGTATCCTACGAGCAGTACTTC.

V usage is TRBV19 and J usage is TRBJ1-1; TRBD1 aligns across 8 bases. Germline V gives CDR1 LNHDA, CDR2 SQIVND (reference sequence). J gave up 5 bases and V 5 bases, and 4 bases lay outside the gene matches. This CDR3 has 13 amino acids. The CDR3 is CASSVDRETEAFF. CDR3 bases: TGTGCCAGTAGTGTGGACAGGGAGACTGAAGCTTTCTTT.

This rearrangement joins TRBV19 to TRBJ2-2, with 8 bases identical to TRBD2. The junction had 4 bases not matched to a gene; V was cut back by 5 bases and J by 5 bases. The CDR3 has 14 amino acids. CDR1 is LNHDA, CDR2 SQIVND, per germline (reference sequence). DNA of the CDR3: TGTGCCAGTAGTTCGGGACTAGTGACCGGGGAGCTGTTTTTT. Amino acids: CASSSGLVTGELFF. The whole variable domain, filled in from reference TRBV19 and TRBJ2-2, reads DGGITQSPKYLFRKEGQNVTLSCEQNLNHDAMYWYRQDPGQGLRLIYYSQIVNDFQKGDIAEGYSVSREKKESFPLTVTSAQKNPTAFYLCASSSGLVTGELFFGEGSRLTVL.

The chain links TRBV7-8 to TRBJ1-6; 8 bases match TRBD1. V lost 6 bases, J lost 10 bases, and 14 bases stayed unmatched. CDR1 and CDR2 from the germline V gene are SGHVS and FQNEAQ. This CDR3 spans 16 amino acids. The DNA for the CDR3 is TGTGCCAGCAGTCTTATCAGGGGGCCAGTTGGATCACCCCTCCACTTT. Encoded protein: CASSLIRGPVGSPLHF. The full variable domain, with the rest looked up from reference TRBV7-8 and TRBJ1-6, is GAGVSQSPRYKVAKRGQDVALRCDPISGHVSLFWYQQALGQGPEFLTYFQNEAQLDKSGLPSDRFFAERPEGSVSTLKIQRTQQEDSAVYLCASSLIRGPVGSPLHFGNGTRLTVT.

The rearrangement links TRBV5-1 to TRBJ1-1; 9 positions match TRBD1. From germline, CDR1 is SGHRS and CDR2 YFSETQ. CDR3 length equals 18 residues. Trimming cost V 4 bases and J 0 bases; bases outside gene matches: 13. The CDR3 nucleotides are TGCGCCAGCAGCCCTTTCCGGGACAGGGCCTCAGTGAACACTGAAGCTTTCTTT. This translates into CASSPFRDRASVNTEAFF.

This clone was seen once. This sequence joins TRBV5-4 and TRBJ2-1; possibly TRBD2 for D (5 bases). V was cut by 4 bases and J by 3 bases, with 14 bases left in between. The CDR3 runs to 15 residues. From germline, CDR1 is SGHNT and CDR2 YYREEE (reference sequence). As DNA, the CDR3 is TGTGCCAGCAGCCTTGATCCGGGGAACTACAATGAGCAGTTCTTC. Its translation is CASSLDPGNYNEQFF.

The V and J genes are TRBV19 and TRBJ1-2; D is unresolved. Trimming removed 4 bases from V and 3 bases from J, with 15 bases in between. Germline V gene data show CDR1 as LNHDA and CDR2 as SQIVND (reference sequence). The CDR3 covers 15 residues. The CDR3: CASSKRELKDYGYTF. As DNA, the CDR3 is TGTGCCAGTAGTAAACGGGAGCTCAAAGACTATGGCTACACCTTC.

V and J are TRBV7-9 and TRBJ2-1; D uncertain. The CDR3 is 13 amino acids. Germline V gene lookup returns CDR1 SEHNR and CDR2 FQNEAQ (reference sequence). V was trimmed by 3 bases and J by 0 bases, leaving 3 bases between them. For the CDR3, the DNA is TGTGCCAGCAGCTTCCTCTCCTACAATGAGCAGTTCTTC. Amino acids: CASSFLSYNEQFF.

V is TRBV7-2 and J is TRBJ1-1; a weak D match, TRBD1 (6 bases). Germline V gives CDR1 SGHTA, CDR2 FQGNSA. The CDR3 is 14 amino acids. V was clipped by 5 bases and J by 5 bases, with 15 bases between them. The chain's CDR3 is CASSPLQGNTEAFF. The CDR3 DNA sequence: TGTGCCAGCAGCCCGCTACAGGGAAATACTGAAGCTTTCTTT.

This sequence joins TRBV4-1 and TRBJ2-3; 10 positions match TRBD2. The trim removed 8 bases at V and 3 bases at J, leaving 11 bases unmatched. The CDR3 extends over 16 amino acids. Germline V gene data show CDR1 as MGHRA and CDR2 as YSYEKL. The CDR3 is CASGPHLAGVTDTQYF. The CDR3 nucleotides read TGCGCCAGCGGACCACATCTAGCGGGAGTTACAGATACGCAGTATTTT.

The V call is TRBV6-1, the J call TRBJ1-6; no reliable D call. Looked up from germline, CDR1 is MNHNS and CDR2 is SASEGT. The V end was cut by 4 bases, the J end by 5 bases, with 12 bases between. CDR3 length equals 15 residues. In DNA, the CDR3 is TGTGCCAGCAGTGGGGAGACTTTAAATAATTCACCCCTCCACTTT. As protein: CASSGETLNNSPLHF.

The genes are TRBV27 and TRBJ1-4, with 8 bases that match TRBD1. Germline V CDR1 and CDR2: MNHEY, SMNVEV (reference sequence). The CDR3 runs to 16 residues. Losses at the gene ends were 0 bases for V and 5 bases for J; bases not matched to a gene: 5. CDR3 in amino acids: CASSLSRGDRNEKLFF. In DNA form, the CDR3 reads TGTGCCAGCAGTTTATCCAGGGGGGACAGGAATGAAAAACTGTTTTTT. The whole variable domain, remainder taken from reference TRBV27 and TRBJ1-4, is EAQVTQNPRYLITVTGKKLTVTCSQNMNHEYMSWYRQDPGLGLRQIYYSMNVEVTDKGDVPEGYKVSRKEKRNFPLILESPSPNQTSLYFCASSLSRGDRNEKLFFGSGTQLSVL.

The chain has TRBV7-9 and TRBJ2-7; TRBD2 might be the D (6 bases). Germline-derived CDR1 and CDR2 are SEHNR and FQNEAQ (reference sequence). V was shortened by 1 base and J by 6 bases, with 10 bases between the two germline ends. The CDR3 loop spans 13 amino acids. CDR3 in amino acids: CASSLVWEAEQYF. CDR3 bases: TGTGCCAGCAGCTTAGTTTGGGAGGCCGAGCAGTACTTC.

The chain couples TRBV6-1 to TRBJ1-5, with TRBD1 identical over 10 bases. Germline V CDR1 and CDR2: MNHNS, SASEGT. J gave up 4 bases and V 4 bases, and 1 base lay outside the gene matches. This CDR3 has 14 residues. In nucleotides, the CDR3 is TGTGCCAGCAGTGGGGGACAGGGGAATCAGCCCCAGCATTTT. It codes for CASSGGQGNQPQHF.

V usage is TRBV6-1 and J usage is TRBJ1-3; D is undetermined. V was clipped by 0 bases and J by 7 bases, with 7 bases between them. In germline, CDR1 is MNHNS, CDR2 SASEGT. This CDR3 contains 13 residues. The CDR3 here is CASSEARGNTIYF. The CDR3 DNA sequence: TGTGCCAGCAGTGAAGCCCGGGGTAACACCATATATTTT.

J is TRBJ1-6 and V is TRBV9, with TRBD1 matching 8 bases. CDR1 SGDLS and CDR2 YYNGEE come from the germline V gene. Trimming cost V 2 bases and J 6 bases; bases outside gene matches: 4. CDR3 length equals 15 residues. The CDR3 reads CASSVSGTGNSPLHF. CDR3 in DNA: TGTGCCAGCAGCGTTTCCGGGACAGGTAATTCACCCCTCCACTTT.

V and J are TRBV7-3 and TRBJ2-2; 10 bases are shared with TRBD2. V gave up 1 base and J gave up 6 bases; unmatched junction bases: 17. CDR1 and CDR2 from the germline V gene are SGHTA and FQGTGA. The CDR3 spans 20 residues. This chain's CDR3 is CASSLKSEAGWGLAPGELFF. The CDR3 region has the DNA TGTGCCAGCAGCTTAAAATCCGAGGCCGGGTGGGGACTAGCGCCCGGGGAGCTGTTTTTT.

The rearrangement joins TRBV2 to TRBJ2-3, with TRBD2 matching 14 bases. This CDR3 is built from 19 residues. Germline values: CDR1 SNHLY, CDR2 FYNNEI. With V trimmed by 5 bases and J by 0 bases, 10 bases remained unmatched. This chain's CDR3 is CASSSPGTSGRRSTDTQYF. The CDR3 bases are TGTGCCAGCAGTTCTCCCGGGACTAGCGGGAGAAGAAGCACAGATACGCAGTATTTT.

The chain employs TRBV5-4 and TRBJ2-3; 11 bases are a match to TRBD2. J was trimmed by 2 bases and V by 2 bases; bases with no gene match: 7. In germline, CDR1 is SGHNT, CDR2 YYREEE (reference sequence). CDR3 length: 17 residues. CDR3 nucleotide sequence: TGTGCCAGCAGCTTAGATTATAGCGGGGGGGACACAGATACGCAGTATTTT. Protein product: CASSLDYSGGDTDTQYF.